The 15 T cell receptor beta chains below come from one sample, sequenced in a study of blood T cell repertoires in COVID-19. Some clones are missing from TCRdb's copy, which holds only in-frame ones; the method was immunoSEQ multiplex PCR. The sample shows 250,000 to 350,000 clones, over 75% of them seen only once. The sequenced sample consisted of PBMCs or T cells enriched from blood (not recorded which). Receptors originate from a young woman who had recovered from COVID-19.

The chain joins TRBV7-8 to TRBJ1-2; no definite D call. The CDR3 covers 16 residues. Germline-derived CDR1 and CDR2 are SGHVS and FQNEAQ. V gave up 2 bases and J gave up 4 bases, with 17 bases separating them. The CDR3 coding sequence is TGTGCCAGCAGCTTAAACGGAGGAGGACTTATCTATGGCTACACCTTC. This encodes CASSLNGGGLIYGYTF.

This chain joins TRBV7-3 and TRBJ2-3; D gene unclear. Germline CDR1 SGHTA, CDR2 FQGTGA. Trimming shortened V by 4 bases and J by 5 bases, and 10 bases separated the two germline ends. This CDR3 comprises 13 residues. DNA for the CDR3: TGTGCCAGCAGCTCCGTTAGCCAAGATACGCAGTATTTT. Its translation is CASSSVSQDTQYF. Supplemented by reference TRBV7-3 and TRBJ2-3, the full variable domain reads GAGVSQTPSNKVTEKGKYVELRCDPISGHTALYWYRQSLGQGPEFLIYFQGTGAADDSGLPNDRFFAVRPEGSVSTLKIQRTERGDSAVYLCASSSVSQDTQYFGPGTRLTVL.

V and J are TRBV7-9 and TRBJ1-5; D is possibly TRBD1 (5 bases). The CDR3 extends over 15 amino acids. Germline V gene sequence: CDR1 SEHNR, CDR2 FQNEAQ (reference sequence). V was trimmed by 4 bases and J by 5 bases, leaving 15 bases between them. CDR3 residues: CASSSGPAGDQPQHF. CDR3 nucleotide sequence: TGTGCCAGCAGCTCCGGACCGGCGGGGGATCAGCCCCAGCATTTT.

V is TRBV12-3 or TRBV12-4 and J is TRBJ2-5; 8 nucleotides agree with TRBD1. The CDR3 is 12 residues long. V was clipped by 8 bases and J by 3 bases; unmatched bases: 2. For the CDR3, the DNA is TGTGCCAGCCAGGACAGGGAAGAGACCCAGTACTTC. This sequence encodes CASQDREETQYF.

Points on this clone: A read error may account for a junction end that differs from germline. The chain couples TRBV7-7 to TRBJ2-1; TRBD1 agrees at 12 bases. Per the germline V gene, CDR1 is SSHAT and CDR2 is FNYEAQ (reference sequence). The CDR3 spans 17 residues. CDR3 sequence reads: CASSLGAGTGGLHEQFF. The CDR3 region has the DNA TGTGCTAGCAGCTTAGGGGCCGGGACAGGGGGCCTCCATGAGCAGTTCTTC.

The sample holds a few counts of this clone. The rearrangement uses TRBV19 and TRBJ1-6, with D possibly TRBD1 on 5 matching bases. CDR1 and CDR2 (germline): LNHDA, SQIVND (reference sequence). The CDR3 is made up of 16 amino acids. Trimming shortened V by 2 bases and J by 3 bases, and 11 bases separated the two germline ends. This CDR3 reads CASSIKRGGYNSPLHF. The CDR3 bases are TGTGCCAGTAGTATAAAAAGGGGCGGCTATAATTCACCCCTCCACTTT.

The chain carries TRBV11-2 and TRBJ2-5; 8 nucleotides align to TRBD2. Germline CDR1 reads SGHAT; CDR2 reads FQNNGV. V lost 0 bases and J lost 7; bases outside the gene matches: 7. The CDR3 has 15 amino acids. The CDR3: CASSLDTVAGLTQYF. For the CDR3, the DNA is TGTGCCAGCAGCTTAGATACTGTAGCGGGGTTGACCCAGTACTTC.

The chain employs TRBV7-9 and TRBJ1-1; D not certain. CDR3 size: 13 residues. Trimming stripped 1 base from V and 4 bases from J, with 7 bases between. Germline V lookup: CDR1 SEHNR, CDR2 FQNEAQ (reference sequence). The CDR3 spells CASSLDEGTEAFF. The CDR3 DNA follows: TGTGCCAGCAGCTTAGATGAGGGCACTGAAGCTTTCTTT.

This chain joins TRBV19 and TRBJ2-5; D remains unclear. This CDR3 contains 13 residues. CDR1 LNHDA and CDR2 SQIVND come from the germline V gene (reference sequence). With 4 bases removed from V and 4 bases from J, the gap between germline ends came to 10 bases. The CDR3, as DNA: TGTGCCAGTAGTAAAGGAGAGAGAGAGACCCAGTACTTC. Amino acids: CASSKGERETQYF.

The chain employs TRBV5-1 and TRBJ2-7, with D possibly TRBD1 on 5 matching bases. Germline values: CDR1 SGHRS, CDR2 YFSETQ. This CDR3 region has 13 residues. V lost 0 bases to trimming and J lost 5 bases, with 9 bases between them. The CDR3, as DNA: TGCGCCAGCAGCTTGGGCAGGGTCGACGAGCAGTACTTC. The encoded protein is CASSLGRVDEQYF.

The rearrangement uses TRBV5-1 and TRBJ1-2; the D gene is possibly TRBD1 (6 bases). CDR1 and CDR2 (germline): SGHRS, YFSETQ. The length of the CDR3 is 14 residues. Trimming pared 4 bases from V and 4 bases from J, leaving 14 bases between. The CDR3 bases are TGCGCCAGCAGCCTGGACAGTCCCCTCTATGGCTACACCTTC. Its protein is CASSLDSPLYGYTF. Filled out from reference TRBV5-1 and TRBJ1-2, the complete variable domain reads KAGVTQTPRYLIKTRGQQVTLSCSPISGHRSVSWYQQTPGQGLQFLFEYFSETQRNKGNFPGRFSGRQFSNSRSEMNVSTLELGDSALYLCASSLDSPLYGYTFGSGTRLTVV.

The chain carries TRBV12-5 and TRBJ2-1; the D gene is possibly TRBD1 (6 bases). The germline CDR1 and CDR2 sequences are LGHNT and FRNRAP. V lost 6 bases, J lost 0 bases, and 9 bases lay in between. The CDR3 covers 14 residues. The CDR3 sequence is CASGTGTSYNEQFF. As DNA, the CDR3 is TGTGCTAGTGGGACAGGTACCTCCTACAATGAGCAGTTCTTC. The full variable domain, in which reference TRBV12-5 and TRBJ2-1 provide the parts outside the CDR3, is DARVTQTPRHKVTEMGQEVTMRCQPILGHNTVFWYRQTMMQGLELLAYFRNRAPLDDSGMPKDRFSAEMPDATLATLKIQPSEPRDSAVYFCASGTGTSYNEQFFGPGTRLTVL.

The chain couples TRBV12-3 or TRBV12-4 to TRBJ2-2; 7 nucleotides agree with TRBD1. This CDR3 is 12 amino acids long. Trimming at V came to 8 bases and at J to 5 bases, leaving 2 bases not matched to a gene. The CDR3 DNA is TGTGCCAGCCGGGGACAGACCGGGGAGCTGTTTTTT. Protein product: CASRGQTGELFF.

The chain combines TRBV6-5 with TRBJ2-7, with D tentatively TRBD2 (5 bases). Trimming took off 11 bases at V and 3 bases at J, with 11 bases between the two ends. Per the germline V gene, CDR1 is MNHEY and CDR2 is SVGAGI. The CDR3 has 11 residues. The CDR3 loop is CAALGVYEQYF. The CDR3 DNA sequence: TGTGCCGCGCTCGGGGTCTACGAGCAGTACTTC.

Concerning this clone: This sample also contains other DNA sequences that code for the same CDR3. The chain joins TRBV5-1 to TRBJ1-2; possible D gene TRBD1, 6 bases. Deletions cut 3 bases from V and 5 bases from J, with 14 bases between. Looked up from germline, CDR1 is SGHRS and CDR2 is YFSETQ. This CDR3 has 14 amino acids. As DNA, the CDR3 is TGCGCCAGCAGCTCCCGCACAGGGTTATATGGCTACACCTTC. Its protein is CASSSRTGLYGYTF. The whole variable domain, filled in from reference TRBV5-1 and TRBJ1-2, reads KAGVTQTPRYLIKTRGQQVTLSCSPISGHRSVSWYQQTPGQGLQFLFEYFSETQRNKGNFPGRFSGRQFSNSRSEMNVSTLELGDSALYLCASSSRTGLYGYTFGSGTRLTVV.